Presented here are 20 T cell receptor beta chains from one specimen sequenced in a study of T cells after yellow fever vaccination. MiXCR, applied by TCRdb to the 5' RACE reads, yields one record per CDR3 protein. The repertoire holds 200,000 to 300,000 distinct CDR3 sequences, with around 3.5% as singletons. Sequenced material: PBMCs, taken 15 days after the yellow fever booster vaccination. The origin of the receptors is a man aged 18 to 35 who received the YFV17D yellow fever vaccine.

In this sample, this clonotype turned up many times. The J gene is TRBJ2-2, the V gene TRBV6-4; D gene unclear. The CDR3 is 14 amino acids. Germline CDR1 reads MRHNA; CDR2 reads SNTAGT. V lost 3 bases to trimming and J lost 1 base, with 6 bases between them. The CDR3: CASSEGLNTGELFF. CDR3 nucleotide sequence: TGTGCCAGCAGTGAAGGCCTGAACACCGGGGAGCTGTTTTTT.

The table lists this clonotype with many counts. The J gene is TRBJ2-7, the V gene TRBV28; D gene uncertain. Trimming took off 5 bases at V and 2 bases at J, with 13 bases between the two ends. CDR3 size: 14 residues. CDR1 and CDR2 (germline): MDHEN, SYDVKM. The CDR3 coding sequence is TGTGCCAGCAGTAGGCAGGAGTTTACCTACGAGCAGTACTTC. Translating it yields CASSRQEFTYEQYF.

Ten or more counts support this clonotype. The V gene is TRBV10-3, the J gene TRBJ2-3; TRBD1 matches at 10 bases. Germline V gene data show CDR1 as ENHRY and CDR2 as SYGVKD. With V trimmed by 8 bases and J by 4 bases, 12 bases remained unmatched. This CDR3 comprises 16 residues. CDR3 sequence reads: CAIQASPGQGPDTQYF. In DNA, the CDR3 is TGTGCCATCCAGGCCTCCCCGGGACAGGGGCCAGATACGCAGTATTTT.

As to this clonotype: A read error may be the cause here, since a much bigger clone is one base away. The chain links TRBV2 to TRBJ2-5; 9 bases are a match to TRBD2. Per the germline V gene, CDR1 is SNHLY and CDR2 is FYNNEI. V shed 8 bases and J 1 base; nucleotides not matched to a gene: 17. The CDR3 length is 18 residues. The chain's CDR3 is CASCLPRGGRGGQETQYF. The DNA of the CDR3 is TGTGCCAGCTGTCTCCCCCGAGGTGGGCGGGGGGGCCAAGAGACCCAGTACTTC.

In its sample, this clonotype was seen many times. The V gene is TRBV2, the J gene TRBJ1-6; D is unresolved. Germline values: CDR1 SNHLY, CDR2 FYNNEI. The CDR3 has 11 residues. V was cut by 6 bases and J by 13 bases, with 10 bases left in between. This CDR3 reads CASRSGFPLHF. The CDR3 nucleotides are TGTGCCAGCAGGTCGGGATTCCCCCTCCACTTT.

This clonotype was observed many times. The chain links TRBV11-3 to TRBJ1-2; D may be TRBD1 (5 bases). Germline V gene lookup returns CDR1 SGHNT and CDR2 YENEEA. The CDR3 length is 12 residues. Trimming shortened V by 8 bases and J by 2 bases, and 9 bases separated the two germline ends. CDR3 DNA: TGTGCCAGCCTCGGGGGGAACTATGGCTACACCTTC. Translated, it gives CASLGGNYGYTF.

The chain has TRBV4-1 and TRBJ2-1; the match to TRBD2 covers 8 bases. This CDR3 region has 15 residues. The J segment lost 7 bases and the V segment lost 2 bases, leaving 7 bases of the junction unmatched. Germline V lookup: CDR1 MGHRA, CDR2 YSYEKL. CDR3 bases: TGCGCCAGCAGCCAAAGAGCGGGGGCCCTGAATGAGCAGTTCTTC. It yields the protein CASSQRAGALNEQFF.

This clonotype turned up a few times. V is TRBV11-2 and J is TRBJ1-1; no clear D gene. The CDR3 runs to 12 residues. Germline loops: CDR1 SGHAT, CDR2 FQNNGV. The V and J ends lost 4 bases and 7 bases respectively, with 10 bases between them. CDR3 region: CASSSSRVEAFF. The CDR3 DNA reads TGTGCCAGCAGCTCATCGAGAGTTGAAGCTTTCTTT.

This clonotype showed up just once. This could be a read error, since a much larger clone is one nucleotide away. The CDR3 DNA is TGTGCCTGCAGCCCCCGGGACAGGGATGAGCAGTTCTTC. It yields the protein CACSPRDRDEQFF. The chain joins TRBV7-3 to TRBJ2-1; the match to TRBD1 covers 9 bases. CDR3 length: 13 amino acids. In germline, CDR1 is SGHTA, CDR2 FQGTGA.

The sample holds many counts of this clonotype. The gene calls are TRBV19 and TRBJ1-2, with 9 nucleotides matching TRBD1. The V segment lost 4 bases and the J segment 4 bases; nucleotides outside the gene matches: 4. The CDR3 contains 14 residues. Germline loops: CDR1 LNHDA, CDR2 SQIVND (reference sequence). CDR3 region: CASSKPGQGYGYTF. In DNA, the CDR3 is TGTGCCAGTAGTAAACCGGGACAGGGCTATGGCTACACCTTC.

This clonotype has at least ten counts. This chain uses TRBV20-1 with TRBJ2-3; tentative D call: TRBD2 (6 bases). V dropped 0 bases and J dropped 4 bases, with 17 bases sitting between them. The CDR3 is made up of 16 amino acids. Germline-derived CDR1 and CDR2 are DFQATT and SNEGSKA (reference sequence). The CDR3 reads CSARDRELGIADTQYF. In DNA, the CDR3 is TGCAGTGCTAGAGATCGGGAGTTAGGGATAGCAGATACGCAGTATTTT.

In this sample, this clonotype turned up many times. The V and J genes are TRBV9 and TRBJ2-1, with 8 bases fitting TRBD1. From germline, CDR1 is SGDLS and CDR2 YYNGEE. The CDR3 extends over 16 amino acids. V was clipped by 0 bases and J by 9 bases; unmatched bases: 11. CDR3 DNA: TGTGCCAGCAGCGTAGTTCAGGGGGCGCGAGAAAGTGAGCAGTTCTTC. This sequence encodes CASSVVQGARESEQFF.

Many counts were recorded for this clonotype. This chain links TRBV7-9 with TRBJ1-2; D call uncertain. Trimming cost V 1 base and J 6 bases, with 15 bases left between them. Germline CDR1 SEHNR, CDR2 FQNEAQ (reference sequence). The CDR3 is 15 residues long. The chain's CDR3 is CASSLEEDPADGYTF. Written as DNA, the CDR3 is TGTGCCAGCAGCTTAGAGGAGGACCCGGCGGATGGCTACACCTTC.

This clonotype was recorded at least ten times. J is TRBJ2-1 and V is TRBV29-1; no reliable D call. Looked up from germline, CDR1 is SQVTM and CDR2 is ANQGSEA. The CDR3 covers 12 residues. V lost 0 bases and J 3 bases, leaving 3 bases between the germline ends. The CDR3 is CSVEELYNEQFF. The CDR3 nucleotides read TGCAGCGTTGAAGAGCTCTACAATGAGCAGTTCTTC.

This clonotype was recorded many times. The junction and the germline gene differ at one end; a read error may be behind it. V is TRBV3-1 and J is TRBJ2-7; 8 nucleotides align to TRBD2. The germline gives CDR1 LGHDT, CDR2 YNNKEL (reference sequence). CDR3 length: 13 amino acids. The CDR3 here is CASTRTSSHEQYF. The CDR3 coding sequence is TGTGCCAGCACCCGGACTAGCTCCCACGAGCAGTACTTC.

There are many counts of this clonotype. CDR3 in DNA: TGTGCCAGCAGTCCATTCGACAGGGTTCAGCCCCAGCATTTT. This translates into CASSPFDRVQPQHF. V usage is TRBV12-3 or TRBV12-4 and J usage is TRBJ1-5; 7 nucleotides agree with TRBD1. The CDR3 extends over 14 amino acids. Trimming at V came to 5 bases and at J to 6 bases, leaving 7 bases not matched to a gene.

The rearrangement links TRBV27 to TRBJ1-5, with 7 bases lining up with TRBD1. This CDR3 has 14 amino acids. Germline V CDR1 and CDR2: MNHEY, SMNVEV (reference sequence). The V segment lost 5 bases and the J segment 1 base; nucleotides outside the gene matches: 2. For the CDR3, the DNA is TGTGCCAGCAGTCGACAGGGAAGCAATCAGCCCCAGCATTTT. It translates to CASSRQGSNQPQHF.

This clonotype was observed at least ten times. The chain recombines TRBV5-1 with TRBJ1-1; the D is unclear. Per germline, CDR1 SGHRS and CDR2 YFSETQ. The CDR3 length is 14 residues. Trimming shortened V by 0 bases and J by 0 bases, and 6 bases separated the two germline ends. The CDR3 loop is CASSLARLNTEAFF. CDR3 nucleotides: TGCGCCAGCAGCTTGGCCAGGTTGAACACTGAAGCTTTCTTT.

This clonotype was observed many times. The rearrangement uses TRBV7-2 and TRBJ1-5; D uncertain. This CDR3 is built from 14 residues. V lost 3 bases and J 2 bases, leaving 8 bases between the germline ends. Germline CDR1 and CDR2: SGHTA and FQGNSA. The CDR3 DNA sequence: TGTGCCAGCAGCTTCGGGGATGGCAATCAGCCCCAGCATTTT. It translates to CASSFGDGNQPQHF. Filled out from reference TRBV7-2 and TRBJ1-5, the complete variable domain reads GAGVSQSPSNKVTEKGKDVELRCDPISGHTALYWYRQSLGQGLEFLIYFQGNSAPDKSGLPSDRFSAERTGGSVSTLTIQRTQQEDSAVYLCASSFGDGNQPQHFGDGTRLSIL.

This clonotype occurred many times. The CDR3 nucleotides are TGTGCCAGCAGGAAAACCGGGATTCCCGGGGAGCTGTTTTTT. It codes for CASRKTGIPGELFF. J is TRBJ2-2 and V is TRBV7-2; weak D call: TRBD2 (5 bases). The V end lost 6 bases, the J end lost 6 bases, and 14 bases lay between the germline ends. This CDR3 region has 14 residues. Looked up from germline, CDR1 is SGHTA and CDR2 is FQGNSA.